This T cell receptor (beta chain) is drawn from a study of shared T cell receptors in the human thymus. Germline V lookup: CDR1 SGHVS, CDR2 FNYEAQ. CDR3 size: 16 residues. The ends lost 3 bases at V and 5 bases at J; junction bases unmatched: 8. TCRdb's table, derived via immunoSEQ multiplex PCR, lists solely in-frame clones and lacks some. The table shows approximately 730,000 clones, with 80% to 90% occurring only once. Separately, the same data were catalogued under a study of human thymus T cells. This second study says: Resections from corrective heart surgery supplied the thymus tissue.

The sequenced sample consisted of thymocytes. This chain connects TRBV7-6 to TRBJ2-2; 8 nucleotides agree with TRBD1. The TCR comes from a girl under three years old with a congenital heart defect. This CDR3 reads CASSLIARGPTGELFF. The CDR3 DNA reads TGTGCCAGCAGCTTGATAGCCAGGGGGCCGACCGGGGAGCTGTTTTTT.